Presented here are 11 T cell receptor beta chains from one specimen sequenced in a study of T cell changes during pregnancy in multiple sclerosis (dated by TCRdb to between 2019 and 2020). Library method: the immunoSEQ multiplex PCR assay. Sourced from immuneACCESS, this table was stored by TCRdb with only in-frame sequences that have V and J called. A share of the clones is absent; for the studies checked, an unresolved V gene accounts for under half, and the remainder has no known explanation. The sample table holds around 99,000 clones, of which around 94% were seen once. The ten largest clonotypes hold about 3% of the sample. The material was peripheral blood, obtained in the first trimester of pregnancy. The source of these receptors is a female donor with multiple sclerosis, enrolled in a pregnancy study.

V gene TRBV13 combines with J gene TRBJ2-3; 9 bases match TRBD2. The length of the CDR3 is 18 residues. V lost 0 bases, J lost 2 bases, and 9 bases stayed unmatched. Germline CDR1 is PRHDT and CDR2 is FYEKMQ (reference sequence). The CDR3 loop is CASSLGKAGGLNTDTQYF. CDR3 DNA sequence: TGTGCCAGCAGCTTAGGTAAAGCGGGAGGTCTTAACACAGATACGCAGTATTTT.

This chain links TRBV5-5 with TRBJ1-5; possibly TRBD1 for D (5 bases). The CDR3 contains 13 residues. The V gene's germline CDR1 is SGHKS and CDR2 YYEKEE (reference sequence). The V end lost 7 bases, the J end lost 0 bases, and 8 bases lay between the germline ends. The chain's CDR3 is CASGRVSNQPQHF. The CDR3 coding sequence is TGTGCCAGCGGCAGGGTTAGCAATCAGCCCCAGCATTTT.

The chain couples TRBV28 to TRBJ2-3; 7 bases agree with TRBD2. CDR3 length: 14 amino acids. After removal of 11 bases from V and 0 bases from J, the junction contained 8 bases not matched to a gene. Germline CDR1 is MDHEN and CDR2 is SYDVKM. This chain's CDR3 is CASRLADSTDTQYF. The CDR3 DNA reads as TGTGCCTCAAGGCTAGCGGATAGCACAGATACGCAGTATTTT.

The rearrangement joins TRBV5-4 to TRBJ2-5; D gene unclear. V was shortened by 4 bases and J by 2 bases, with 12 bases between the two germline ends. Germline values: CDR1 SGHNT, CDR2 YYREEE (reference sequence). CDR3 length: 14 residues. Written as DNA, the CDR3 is TGTGCCAGCAGCCCGGGTGTGGAGCAAGAGACCCAGTACTTC. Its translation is CASSPGVEQETQYF.

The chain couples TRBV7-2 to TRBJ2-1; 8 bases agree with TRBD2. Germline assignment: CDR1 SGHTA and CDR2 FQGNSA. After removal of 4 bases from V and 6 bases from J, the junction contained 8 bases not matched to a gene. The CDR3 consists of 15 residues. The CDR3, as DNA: TGTGCCAGCAGCTCGGGGGGGATGTATCGCAATGAGCAGTTCTTC. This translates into CASSSGGMYRNEQFF.

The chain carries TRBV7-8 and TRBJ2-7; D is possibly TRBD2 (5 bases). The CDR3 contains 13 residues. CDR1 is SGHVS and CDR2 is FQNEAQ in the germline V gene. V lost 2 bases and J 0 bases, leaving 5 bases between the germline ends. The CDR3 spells CASSLTSSYEQYF. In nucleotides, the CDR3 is TGTGCCAGCAGCTTAACTAGCTCCTACGAGCAGTACTTC. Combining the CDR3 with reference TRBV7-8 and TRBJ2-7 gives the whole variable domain GAGVSQSPRYKVAKRGQDVALRCDPISGHVSLFWYQQALGQGPEFLTYFQNEAQLDKSGLPSDRFFAERPEGSVSTLKIQRTQQEDSAVYLCASSLTSSYEQYFGPGTRLTVT.

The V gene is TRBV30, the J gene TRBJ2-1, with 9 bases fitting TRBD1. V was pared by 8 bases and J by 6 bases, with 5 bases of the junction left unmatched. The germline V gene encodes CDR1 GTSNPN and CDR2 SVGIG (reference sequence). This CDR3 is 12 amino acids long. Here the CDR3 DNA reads TGTGCCGGAGGGGACAGGGCCAATGAGCAGTTCTTC. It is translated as CAGGDRANEQFF.

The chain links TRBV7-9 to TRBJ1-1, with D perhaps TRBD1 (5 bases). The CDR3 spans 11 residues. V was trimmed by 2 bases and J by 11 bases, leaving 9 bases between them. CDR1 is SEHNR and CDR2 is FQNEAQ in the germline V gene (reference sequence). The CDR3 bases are TGTGCCAGCAGCTTAAATCGGGGGGCTTTCTTT. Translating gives CASSLNRGAFF.

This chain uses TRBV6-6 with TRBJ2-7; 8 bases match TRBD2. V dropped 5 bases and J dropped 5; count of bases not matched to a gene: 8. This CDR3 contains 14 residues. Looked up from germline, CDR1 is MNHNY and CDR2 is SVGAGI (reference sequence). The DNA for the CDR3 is TGTGCCAGCAGTATGGGACTAGGTAGGAACGAGCAGTACTTC. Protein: CASSMGLGRNEQYF.

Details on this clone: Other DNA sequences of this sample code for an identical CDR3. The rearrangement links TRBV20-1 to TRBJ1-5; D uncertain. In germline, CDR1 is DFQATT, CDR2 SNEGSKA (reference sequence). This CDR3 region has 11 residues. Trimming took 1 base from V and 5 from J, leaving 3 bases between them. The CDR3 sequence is CSARGDQPQHF. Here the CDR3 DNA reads TGCAGTGCTAGAGGAGATCAGCCCCAGCATTTT.

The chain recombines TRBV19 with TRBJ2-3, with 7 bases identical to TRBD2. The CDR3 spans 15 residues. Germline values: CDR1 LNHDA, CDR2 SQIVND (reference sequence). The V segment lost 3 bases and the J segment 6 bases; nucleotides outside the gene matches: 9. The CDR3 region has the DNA TGTGCCAGTAGTATGGGAGCAGGGAGGGGTGATACGCAGTATTTT. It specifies CASSMGAGRGDTQYF. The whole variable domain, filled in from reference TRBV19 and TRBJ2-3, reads DGGITQSPKYLFRKEGQNVTLSCEQNLNHDAMYWYRQDPGQGLRLIYYSQIVNDFQKGDIAEGYSVSREKKESFPLTVTSAQKNPTAFYLCASSMGAGRGDTQYFGPGTRLTVL.